The TCR beta chain described here comes from a study of siplizumab effects on memory and regulatory T cells. Each sample contributed around 10^5 TCR templates to the assay. Using immunoSEQ multiplex PCR, the repertoire was profiled, and TCRdb retains in-frame clones only, with some absent. Of some 81,000 clones listed, just under 95% are singletons. Study-level findings and limits: Confirmation that proliferating Tregs from siplizumab cultures had suppressive function was not obtained. The average Treg-derived proportion among mappable alloreactive CD4+ clones was 65% to 80% with siplizumab versus 26.9% in controls. Naive T cells looked more diverse than memory cells and looked like major alloresponse contributors.

This clone was detected once. The antigen is undetermined. The CDR3 extends over 15 amino acids. CDR1 SGHAT and CDR2 FQNNGV come from the germline V gene. The V gene lost 1 base and the J gene lost 4 bases, with 14 bases spanning the gap. The sequence was obtained from a human donor in good health. This chain uses TRBV11-2 with TRBJ2-7, with a tentative D call TRBD1 (5 bases). The sample comprised CD8+ T cells sorted from blood. CDR3: CASSLVQGLLYEQYF. CDR3 DNA sequence: TGTGCCAGCAGCTTAGTCCAGGGTCTCCTTTACGAGCAGTACTTC.